The present entry profiles one T cell receptor beta chain with its context. No cognate antigen has been identified for it. No much larger clone is present one base from it, and per-base qualities are unavailable. The library came from PCR. Sequencing relied on an Illumina HiSeq 4000. The TCR beta-chain CDR3 region of each patient was profiled by high-throughput sequencing. The published analysis was carried out like this. CDR3 differences across clinicopathological groups were used to build a classifier for discriminating distant-metastatic papillary thyroid cancer patients. The Shannon index was used to measure repertoire diversity, and the Morisita-Horn index was used to measure how similar tumor and blood repertoires were. The public reads were reprocessed in TCRdb via fastp at Q25 and MiXCR, keeping in-frame beta chains. None of the V and J calls come from the authors' own analysis; TCRdb made them. The sample has 30,000 to 45,000 clones on record, less than 25% of them singletons. The ten largest clones add up to roughly a sixth of the sample.

No treatment had been received by any patient before thyroid surgery. The study retrospectively analysed patient clinical samples collected from 2012 to 2018 using T-cell receptor beta sequencing. Via the germline V gene, CDR1 is SGHRS and CDR2 YFSETQ. V loses 4 bases at its end and J loses 8 bases; junction bases beyond the gene matches: 8. From the cysteine up to the phenylalanine, the CDR3 has a length of 15 residues. Solely the CDR3 DNA is kept, with 45 bases framed from the first base. This sample was included in a study of metastatic and nonmetastatic thyroid tumors (TCRdb year 2020). Some background on the complete study: For patients with malignant and with benign thyroid disease, the researchers compared repertoires between peripheral blood samples and tumor or nodule tissue samples. The investigation overall reported the following: TCR beta diversity was reported as significantly higher in malignant tumors than in benign nodules, in both blood and tumor samples.

The sequence derives from a female donor with papillary thyroid cancer or a benign thyroid nodule (not recorded which). Some clones in this sample may be carry-over from other donors' samples. The rearranged segments are TRBV5-1 and TRBJ1-6; 8 of the junction bases match TRBD1. Sequencing was done on a sample of blood. The CDR3 protein sequence reads: CASSRAGQEDSPLHF. The nucleotide sequence reads TGCGCCAGCAGCCGAGCGGGACAGGAAGATTCACCCCTCCACTTT.